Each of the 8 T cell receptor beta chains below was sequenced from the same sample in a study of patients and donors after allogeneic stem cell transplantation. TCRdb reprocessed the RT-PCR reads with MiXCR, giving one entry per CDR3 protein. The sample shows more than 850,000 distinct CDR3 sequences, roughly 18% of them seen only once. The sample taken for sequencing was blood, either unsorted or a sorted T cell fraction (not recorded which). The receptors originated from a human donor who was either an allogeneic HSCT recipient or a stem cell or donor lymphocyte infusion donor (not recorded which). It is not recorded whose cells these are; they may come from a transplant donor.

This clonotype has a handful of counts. The CDR3 is CASSQDGQFNTGELFF. The CDR3 region has the DNA TGCGCCAGCAGCCAAGACGGTCAGTTTAACACCGGGGAGCTGTTTTTT. This rearrangement joins TRBV4-1 to TRBJ2-2; D is ambiguous. This CDR3 has 16 amino acids. Trimming left V 0 bases short and J 2 bases short, with 10 bases between. Germline assignment: CDR1 MGHRA and CDR2 YSYEKL.

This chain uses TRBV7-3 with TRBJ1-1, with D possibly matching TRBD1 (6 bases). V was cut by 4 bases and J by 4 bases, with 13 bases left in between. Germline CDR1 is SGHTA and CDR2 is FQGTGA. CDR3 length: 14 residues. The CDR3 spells CASSSQGQVTEAFF. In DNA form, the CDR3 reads TGTGCCAGCAGCTCCCAGGGGCAGGTCACTGAAGCTTTCTTT.

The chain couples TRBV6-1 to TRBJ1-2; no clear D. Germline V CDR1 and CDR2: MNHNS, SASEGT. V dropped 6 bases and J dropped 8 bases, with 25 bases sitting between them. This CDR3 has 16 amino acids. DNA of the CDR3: TGTGCCAGCAGCCGCTTTCGAGAACGTTACGGCTTGGGCTACACCTTC. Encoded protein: CASSRFRERYGLGYTF.

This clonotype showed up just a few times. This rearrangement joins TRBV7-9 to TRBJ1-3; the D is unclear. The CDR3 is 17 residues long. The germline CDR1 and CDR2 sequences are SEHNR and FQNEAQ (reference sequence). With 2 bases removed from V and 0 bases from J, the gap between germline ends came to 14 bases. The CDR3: CASSLISGASSGNTIYF. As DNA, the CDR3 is TGTGCCAGCAGCTTAATTAGCGGCGCCAGCTCTGGAAACACCATATATTTT.

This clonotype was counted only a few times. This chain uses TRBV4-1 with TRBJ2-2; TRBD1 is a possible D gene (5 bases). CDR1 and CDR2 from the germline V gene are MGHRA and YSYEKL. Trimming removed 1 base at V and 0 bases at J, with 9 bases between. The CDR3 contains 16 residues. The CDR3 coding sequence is TGCGCCAGCAGCCAAGCCCCCAGGGCGAACACCGGGGAGCTGTTTTTT. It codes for CASSQAPRANTGELFF.

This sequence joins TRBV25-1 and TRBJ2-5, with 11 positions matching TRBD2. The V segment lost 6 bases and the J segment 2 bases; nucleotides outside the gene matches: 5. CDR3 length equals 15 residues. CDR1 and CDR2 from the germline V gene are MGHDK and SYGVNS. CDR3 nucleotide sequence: TGTGCCAGCAGCCCACTAGCGGGGGAGCAAGAGACCCAGTACTTC. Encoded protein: CASSPLAGEQETQYF.

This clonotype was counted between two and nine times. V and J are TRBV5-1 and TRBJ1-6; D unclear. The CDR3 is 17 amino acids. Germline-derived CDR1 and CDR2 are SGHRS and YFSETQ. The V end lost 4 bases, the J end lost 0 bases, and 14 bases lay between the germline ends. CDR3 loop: CASSPTTRSSYNSPLHF. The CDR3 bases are TGCGCCAGCAGCCCAACCACCAGAAGCTCCTATAATTCACCCCTCCACTTT.

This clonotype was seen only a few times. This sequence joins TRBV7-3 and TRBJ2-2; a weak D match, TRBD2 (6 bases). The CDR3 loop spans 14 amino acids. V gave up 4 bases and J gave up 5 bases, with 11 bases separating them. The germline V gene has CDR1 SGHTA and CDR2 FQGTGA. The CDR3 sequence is CASSSSGVTGELFF. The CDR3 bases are TGTGCCAGCAGCTCTTCGGGGGTAACCGGGGAGCTGTTTTTT.